Following are 8 T cell receptor beta chains from one sample sequenced in a study of beta chain features in type 1 diabetes (dated by TCRdb to between 2017 and 2018). Here is what the overall study found, with its caveats: Type 1 diabetes patients showed a moderate but significant shortening of TCRB CDR3 length in all four CD4+ subsets.

These receptors have no known antigen. To prepare the library, the immunoSEQ multiplex PCR assay was applied. The High Capacity cDNA Reverse Transcription Kit was used to reverse transcribe all of the isolated RNA, meaning that expressed TCRB transcripts were what got sequenced. In TCRdb, the immuneACCESS table is reduced to in-frame sequences with V and J assigned. These tables do not hold every clone; where another copy was compared, an unresolved V gene accounts for under half, and the others remain unexplained. For this sample there are roughly 160,000 clones; around 8.3% appear just once. The ten largest make up over 0.5% of the sample. Sequencing was performed on central memory CD4+ T cells from blood. These receptors all stem from a woman in her late teens or twenties with type 1 diabetes.

The DNA for the CDR3 is TGTGCCCTTCTTGCAGGGGGACGGGAAAAACTGTTTTTT. This encodes CALLAGGREKLFF. This chain connects TRBV27 to TRBJ1-4, with 7 bases that match TRBD1. The J segment lost 8 bases and the V segment lost 11 bases, leaving 11 bases of the junction unmatched. Germline V gene data show CDR1 as MNHEY and CDR2 as SMNVEV (reference sequence). This CDR3 is 13 amino acids long.

This chain joins TRBV28 and TRBJ1-1; D is unclear. V was shortened by 8 bases and J by 3 bases, with 10 bases between the two germline ends. The CDR3 is 12 amino acids. Germline V gives CDR1 MDHEN, CDR2 SYDVKM. CDR3 amino acids: CASQLRYTEAFF. As DNA, the CDR3 is TGTGCCAGCCAATTACGGTACACTGAAGCTTTCTTT.

The rearrangement joins TRBV18 to TRBJ2-1; D is perhaps TRBD1 (8 bases). Trimming took off 4 bases at V and 4 bases at J, with 14 bases between the two ends. The germline V gene encodes CDR1 KGHSH and CDR2 LQKENI. This CDR3 contains 15 residues. CDR3 in DNA: TGTGCCAGCTCACAAACAGGGGGGGTATACAATGAGCAGTTCTTC. Amino acid sequence: CASSQTGGVYNEQFF.

The chain links TRBV11-2 to TRBJ2-7; D possibly corresponds to TRBD1 (6 bases). The V gene's germline CDR1 is SGHAT and CDR2 FQNNGV. Trimming pared 7 bases from V and 3 bases from J, leaving 13 bases between. The CDR3 extends over 13 amino acids. CDR3 amino acids: CASNAGVGYEQYF. CDR3 nucleotides: TGTGCCAGCAACGCAGGGGTGGGCTACGAGCAGTACTTC.

The chain has TRBV2 and TRBJ1-5; TRBD1 matches 7 bases. V was pared by 7 bases and J by 8 bases, with 14 bases of the junction left unmatched. The germline CDR1 and CDR2 sequences are SNHLY and FYNNEI. This CDR3 has 15 amino acids. CDR3 DNA: TGTGCCAGCACCTCGGACAGGATAGGAGGTGAGCCCCAGCATTTT. Translation: CASTSDRIGGEPQHF.

This clone was observed a handful of times. The chain has TRBV7-2 and TRBJ2-5, with TRBD2 matching over 10 bases. Germline CDR1 SGHTA, CDR2 FQGNSA. Trimming at V came to 5 bases and at J to 5 bases, leaving 5 bases not matched to a gene. The CDR3 contains 14 residues. The CDR3 region is CASSRAGGPETQYF. DNA of the CDR3: TGTGCCAGCAGCCGAGCGGGGGGGCCGGAGACCCAGTACTTC.

This clone was found a few times. The V call is TRBV30, the J call TRBJ2-7; TRBD1 aligns across 8 bases. The CDR3 contains 12 residues. Germline CDR1 and CDR2: GTSNPN and SVGIG (reference sequence). V lost 2 bases and J lost 9; bases outside the gene matches: 6. CDR3 DNA: TGTGCCTGGAGTCCAGACAGGGGTGGGCAGTACTTC. Its protein product is CAWSPDRGGQYF.

The chain uses TRBV30 and TRBJ2-7; 7 nucleotides align to TRBD2. V shed 4 bases and J 9 bases; nucleotides not matched to a gene: 12. The CDR3 loop spans 13 amino acids. Germline values: CDR1 GTSNPN, CDR2 SVGIG (reference sequence). CDR3 sequence: CAWTVTGGMGQYF. CDR3 nucleotides: TGTGCCTGGACGGTAACCGGGGGGATGGGGCAGTACTTC.